This note documents a single TCR beta chain sequence. The antigen is undetermined. With 60 Vbeta and 13 Jbeta primers, the PCR was carried out. Sequencing used immunoSEQ multiplex PCR; TCRdb keeps in-frame clones, though not all of them. The table gives approximately 120,000 clones; the top ten clones make up 1.5% to 2% of it. This record belongs to a study of cytomegalovirus exposure and HLA in healthy donors. In the study overall: Earlier sequencing of 150 million to 200 million T cells yielded fewer than 140 million unique TCR beta sequences.

The study, taken as a whole, reports: Later analysis showed most CMV-associated TCR beta chains appearing HLA-restricted. With DRB1 most and HLA-C fewest, TCR association rates differed between HLA loci in a later analysis.

CDR1 is SGHAT and CDR2 is FQNNGV in the germline V gene. This CDR3 is 15 amino acids long. The chain combines TRBV11-2 with TRBJ2-5; 9 bases align to TRBD1. The DNA end is a closer match to TRBJ2-7, so the J assignment may be wrong. Sequences were obtained from PBMCs. This TCR was sampled from a woman aged 60-75 years in good health and CMV-seronegative. CDR3 in DNA: TGTGCCAGCAGCACCCCCGGGACAGGGACCTACGAGCAGTACTTC. Protein: CASSTPGTGTYEQYF.